This TCR beta chain was identified in a study of CD4 T cells in relation to SARS-CoV-2 and coronaviruses (dated by TCRdb to the early 2020s). Background for the entire study: Using patient-derived lymphoblastoid cell lines, the shared crossreactive spike epitopes were mapped to their HLA restriction. At the level of individual TCR clonotypes, the study evaluated whether memory CD4+ T cells crossreact between the spike proteins of SARS-CoV-2 and those of common cold coronaviruses. A different, Illumina-based TCR-beta assay was used to sequence expansion assays from other donors in the study. Samples from a few pre-COVID donors and the naive versus memory experiments were sequenced with the Adaptive Biotechnologies TCR-sequencing kit; other data were Illumina-based. What the authors observed across the whole study: No donor contributed both pre-pandemic and post-infection samples, which limited tracing the source of pre-existing responses. Since the crossreactivity analysis centred on spike protein, crossreactivity against other viral proteins was not assessed. Naive versus memory sequencing indicated the assay detects memory recall responses rather than primary responses primed during culture. Significantly weaker SARS-CoV-2-driven expansion was shown by crossreactive clones than by monoreactive clones, consistent with antigenic imprinting. Approximately 61% of donors had memory CD4+ clonotypes that crossrecognized SARS-CoV-2 and at least one common cold coronavirus spike. Small numbers of patients and of tested TCRs limited the study.

CD4+ T cells from unexposed donors were collected before the COVID-19 pandemic (2011-2018). Naive and memory CD4+ T cells were separated from cryopreserved PBMCs by CD4 enrichment followed by EasySep naive CD4+ T cell enrichment. Leukapheresis product for the unexposed donors was bought commercially. Ficoll-Paque PLUS gradient centrifugation was used to isolate PBMCs from leukapheresis product or whole blood. The PBMCs went either fresh into the expansion assay or into cryopreservation at -140 degrees C. The QIAamp Micro DNA Kit was used to extract genomic DNA from the CD4+ T cells. Spanning cysteine to phenylalanine, the CDR3 consists of 16 amino acids. The DNA shown is the 48-base CDR3, in frame from base 1. The junction carries 16 bases between V and J, which are trimmed by 4 bases and 0 bases respectively. The germline V gene encodes CDR1 SGDLS and CDR2 YYNGEE. As to this clone: Its specific antigen is unknown. Base-call qualities are not available, and no considerably larger clone is one nucleotide away.

Deep-resolution immunoSEQ TCR-beta sequencing was performed on DNA from uncultured naive and memory CD4+ T cells. The authors' pipeline ran thus. Preprocessing removed nonproductive sequences and CDR3s not starting with C, not ending with F or W, or shorter than 7 amino acids. Cultured and uncultured naive and memory CD4+ repertoires were searched for previously identified spike- and CEF-reactive CDR3s. CDR3 homology was quantified as pairwise Levenshtein distance, calculated with the stringdist R package after three terminal residues were trimmed from each end. TCRdb mirrors the immuneACCESS table, restricted to in-frame sequences. Some clones are absent from its copies; in checked studies, under half trace to an unresolved V gene, and the reason for the others is unknown. V and J calls and clone size are given by that table; D and trimming were obtained from the DNA. In this sample the table shows 60,000 to 75,000 clones, 90% to 95% of which occur a single time. 0.23% of the sample is in the top ten clones.

Sequences were obtained from naive CD4+ T cells from PBMCs. The meaning of the sample's cell subset or site label: naive CD4+ T cells isolated by negative enrichment. This clonotype was sampled from a human donor in good health. The chain couples TRBV9 to TRBJ1-1, with no reliable assignment of the D segment. The DNA reads TGTGCCAGCAGCTCCCAGTCCGGGCACATGAACACTGAAGCTTTCTTT. This yields the protein CASSSQSGHMNTEAFF.